These 14 T cell receptor beta chains came from one sample sequenced in a study of blood T cell repertoires in COVID-19. The repertoire was sequenced with immunoSEQ multiplex PCR; TCRdb's copy has only in-frame clones and lacks some. The sample has approximately 210,000 clones, 75% to 85% seen once. Specimen: PBMCs or T cells enriched from blood (not recorded which). Receptor source: a middle-aged man who had recovered from COVID-19.

The chain recombines TRBV28 with TRBJ1-2; D is undetermined. The CDR3 is 13 residues long. The germline V gene encodes CDR1 MDHEN and CDR2 SYDVKM. The V and J ends lost 1 base and 5 bases respectively, with 8 bases between them. This CDR3 is CASSLLADYGYTF. In DNA form, the CDR3 reads TGTGCCAGCAGTTTATTGGCCGATTATGGCTACACCTTC.

This clone appeared a single time. The chain couples TRBV2 to TRBJ2-7; 11 bases are a match to TRBD2. The V segment lost 11 bases and the J segment 4 bases; nucleotides outside the gene matches: 10. Per germline, CDR1 SNHLY and CDR2 FYNNEI. The CDR3 extends over 14 amino acids. The CDR3 DNA reads as TGTGCCGGGATCGGGACTAGCGGAAAATACGAGCAGTACTTC. It codes for CAGIGTSGKYEQYF.

The chain carries TRBV18 and TRBJ1-2, with D perhaps matching TRBD1 (5 bases). V lost 2 bases and J lost 1, with 14 bases in between. CDR1 is KGHSH, CDR2 LQKENI, per germline. This CDR3 comprises 16 residues. The CDR3 spells CASSPARGTVNYGYTF. Here the CDR3 DNA reads TGTGCCAGCTCACCAGCTCGCGGGACGGTTAACTATGGCTACACCTTC. Full variable domain (missing parts from reference TRBV18 and TRBJ1-2): NAGVMQNPRHLVRRRGQEARLRCSPMKGHSHVYWYRQLPEEGLKFMVYLQKENIIDESGMPKERFSAEFPKEGPSILRIQQVVRGDSAAYFCASSPARGTVNYGYTFGSGTRLTVV.

The J gene is TRBJ2-2, the V gene TRBV27; the D gene is possibly TRBD2 (5 bases). Germline CDR1 MNHEY, CDR2 SMNVEV (reference sequence). Between the trimmed V and J ends, which lost 5 bases and 10 bases, there was a span of 14 bases. This CDR3 is built from 13 residues. The CDR3 reads CASSGRTAEELFF. CDR3 DNA: TGTGCCAGCAGTGGGCGGACTGCGGAGGAGCTGTTTTTT.

The genes are TRBV12-5 and TRBJ2-2; 9 nucleotides line up with TRBD1. The V gene end was trimmed by 6 bases and the J gene end by 4 bases; junction bases not matched to a gene: 6. Germline CDR1 and CDR2: LGHNT and FRNRAP. The CDR3 runs 15 residues. The CDR3 sequence: CASGQTGGGTGELFF. CDR3 DNA sequence: TGTGCTAGTGGACAGACAGGGGGAGGCACCGGGGAGCTGTTTTTT.

This chain joins TRBV29-1 and TRBJ2-7, with TRBD2 as a possible D gene (6 bases). V lost 6 bases to trimming and J lost 7 bases, with 16 bases between them. The length of the CDR3 is 12 residues. In germline, CDR1 is SQVTM, CDR2 ANQGSEA. The CDR3 loop reads CSVRFFGREQYF. The DNA for the CDR3 is TGCAGCGTCCGTTTCTTTGGGAGGGAGCAGTACTTC.

The chain carries TRBV7-3 and TRBJ2-1; perhaps TRBD1 as D (6 bases). The CDR3 spans 14 residues. Germline V gene data show CDR1 as SGHTA and CDR2 as FQGTGA. With 8 bases removed from V and 5 bases from J, the gap between germline ends came to 16 bases. The DNA for the CDR3 is TGTGCCAGCTCCTTCCCTGACAGGAACAATGAGCAGTTCTTC. It is translated as CASSFPDRNNEQFF.

The chain employs TRBV5-3 and TRBJ2-1, with 11 bases fitting TRBD2. TRBV5-3 is an ORF; its function is uncertain. Germline trimming cut 4 bases from V and 7 bases from J; bases unmatched to any gene: 13. The length of the CDR3 is 17 residues. CDR3: CARSPNSGTSGANEQFF. In DNA form, the CDR3 reads TGTGCCAGAAGCCCGAATTCCGGGACTAGCGGAGCTAATGAGCAGTTCTTC.

V gene TRBV5-5 combines with J gene TRBJ2-1, with D possibly TRBD1 on 6 matching bases. Germline values: CDR1 SGHKS, CDR2 YYEKEE (reference sequence). CDR3 length: 15 residues. V was clipped by 4 bases and J by 8 bases, with 19 bases between them. CDR3 region: CASSPKPSGEHEQFF. CDR3 in DNA: TGTGCCAGCAGCCCTAAACCCTCAGGGGAACATGAGCAGTTCTTC.

The V and J genes are TRBV24-1 and TRBJ2-1; a weak D match, TRBD1 (6 bases). Germline V gene lookup returns CDR1 KGHDR and CDR2 SFDVKD. V lost 1 base and J lost 0, with 12 bases in between. The CDR3 is made up of 17 amino acids. The CDR3 sequence is CATSDFQGMSSYNEQFF. For the CDR3, the DNA is TGTGCCACCAGTGATTTCCAGGGGATGAGCTCCTACAATGAGCAGTTCTTC.

The chain uses TRBV6-5 and TRBJ1-5; 9 nucleotides align to TRBD1. Germline assignment: CDR1 MNHEY and CDR2 SVGAGI. The trim removed 7 bases at V and 3 bases at J, leaving 7 bases unmatched. CDR3 size: 15 residues. CDR3 nucleotides: TGTGCCAGCACCCTGAGGGACAGGGACAATCAGCCCCAGCATTTT. This translates into CASTLRDRDNQPQHF.

The genes are TRBV25-1 and TRBJ2-1, with 14 nucleotides matching TRBD2. This CDR3 region has 15 residues. V lost 2 bases, J lost 8 bases, and 2 bases stayed unmatched. Germline CDR1 reads MGHDK; CDR2 reads SYGVNS. The CDR3 region is CASSEGTSGSYEQFF. The CDR3 DNA reads TGTGCCAGCAGTGAAGGGACTAGCGGGAGCTATGAGCAGTTCTTC.

This chain uses TRBV7-9 with TRBJ1-2; a possible D gene is TRBD1 (5 bases). There are 15 residues in the CDR3. With 1 base removed from V and 2 bases from J, the gap between germline ends came to 11 bases. CDR1 is SEHNR, CDR2 FQNEAQ, per germline (reference sequence). The CDR3: CASSLVVYRNYGYTF. CDR3 nucleotides: TGTGCCAGCAGCTTAGTCGTTTACAGGAACTATGGCTACACCTTC.

This chain joins TRBV11-2 and TRBJ2-4; 7 positions match TRBD1. There are 19 residues in the CDR3. J was trimmed by 0 bases and V by 5 bases; bases with no gene match: 16. Germline CDR1 reads SGHAT; CDR2 reads FQNNGV. The CDR3 loop is CASSPWDRDLDLAKNIQYF. The CDR3 DNA sequence: TGTGCCAGCAGCCCCTGGGACAGAGATTTAGACCTAGCCAAAAACATTCAGTACTTC.